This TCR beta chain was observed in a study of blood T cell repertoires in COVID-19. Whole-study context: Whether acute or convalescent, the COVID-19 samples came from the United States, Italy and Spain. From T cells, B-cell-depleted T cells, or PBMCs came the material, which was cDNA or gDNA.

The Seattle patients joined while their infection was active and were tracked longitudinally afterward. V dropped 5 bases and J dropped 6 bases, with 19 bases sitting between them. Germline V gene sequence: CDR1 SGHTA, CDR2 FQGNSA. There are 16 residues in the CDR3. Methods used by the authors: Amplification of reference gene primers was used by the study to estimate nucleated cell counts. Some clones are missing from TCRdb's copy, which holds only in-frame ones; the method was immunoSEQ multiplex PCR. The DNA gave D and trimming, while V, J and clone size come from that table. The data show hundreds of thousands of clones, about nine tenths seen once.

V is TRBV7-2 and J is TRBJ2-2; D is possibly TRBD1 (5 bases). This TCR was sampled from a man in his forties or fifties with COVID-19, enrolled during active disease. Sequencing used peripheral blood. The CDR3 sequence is CASSPLQAINAGELFF. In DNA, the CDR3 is TGTGCCAGCAGCCCCCTACAGGCCATCAACGCCGGGGAGCTGTTTTTT.